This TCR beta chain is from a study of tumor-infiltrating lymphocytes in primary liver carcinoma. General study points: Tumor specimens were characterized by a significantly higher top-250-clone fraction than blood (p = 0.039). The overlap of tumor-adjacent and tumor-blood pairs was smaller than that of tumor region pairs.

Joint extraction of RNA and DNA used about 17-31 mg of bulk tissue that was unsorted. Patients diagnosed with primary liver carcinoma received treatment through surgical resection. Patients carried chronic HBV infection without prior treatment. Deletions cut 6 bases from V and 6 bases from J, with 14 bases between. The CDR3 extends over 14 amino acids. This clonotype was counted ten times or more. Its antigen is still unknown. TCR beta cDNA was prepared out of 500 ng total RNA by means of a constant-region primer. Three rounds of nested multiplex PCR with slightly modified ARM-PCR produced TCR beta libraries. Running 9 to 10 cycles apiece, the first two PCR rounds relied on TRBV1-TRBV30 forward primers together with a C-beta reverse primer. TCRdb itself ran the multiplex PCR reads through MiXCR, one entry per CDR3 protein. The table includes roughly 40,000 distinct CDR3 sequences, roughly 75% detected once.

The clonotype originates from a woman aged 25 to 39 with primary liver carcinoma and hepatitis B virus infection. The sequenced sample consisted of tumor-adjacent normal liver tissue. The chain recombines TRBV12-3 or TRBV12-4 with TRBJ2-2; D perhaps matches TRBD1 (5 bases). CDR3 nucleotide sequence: TGTGCCAGCAGCCCATGGTGGGGCGCCGGGGAGCTGTTTTTT. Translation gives CASSPWWGAGELFF.